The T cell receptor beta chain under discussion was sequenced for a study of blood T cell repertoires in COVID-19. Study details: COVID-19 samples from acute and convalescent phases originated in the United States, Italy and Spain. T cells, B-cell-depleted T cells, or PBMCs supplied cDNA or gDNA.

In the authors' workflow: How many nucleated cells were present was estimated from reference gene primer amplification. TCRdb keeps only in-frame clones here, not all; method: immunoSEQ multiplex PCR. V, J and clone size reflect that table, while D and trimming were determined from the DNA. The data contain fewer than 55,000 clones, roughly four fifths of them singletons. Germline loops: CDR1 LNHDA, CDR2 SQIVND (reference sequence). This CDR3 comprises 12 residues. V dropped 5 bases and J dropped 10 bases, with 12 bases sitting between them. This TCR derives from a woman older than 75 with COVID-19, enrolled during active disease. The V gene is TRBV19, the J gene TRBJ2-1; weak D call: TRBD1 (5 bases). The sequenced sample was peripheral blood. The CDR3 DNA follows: TGTGCCAGTAGTCTACCGAAGGGGGAGCAGTTCTTC. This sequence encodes CASSLPKGEQFF.